The 18 T cell receptor beta chains reported below all come from one sample, sequenced in a study of T cell repertoires in cytomegalovirus infection. These receptors have no known antigen. A single record per CDR3 protein comes from TCRdb applying MiXCR to the reads. Of 550,000 to 850,000 distinct CDR3 sequences listed, 30% to 35% are singletons. The material sequenced was cultured PBMCs, taken from culture after CMV antigen stimulation. Receptors were obtained from a human donor in good health (CMV status not recorded). Some clones in this sample may be carry-over from other donors' samples.

The chain is built from TRBV3-1 and TRBJ2-2; the D is unclear. Germline-derived CDR1 and CDR2 are LGHDT and YNNKEL (reference sequence). Between the trimmed V and J ends, which lost 4 bases and 4 bases, there was a span of 10 bases. The length of the CDR3 is 14 residues. The CDR3 region has the DNA TGTGCCAGCAGCCCCCTGCTGAGCACCGGGGAGCTGTTTTTT. This translates into CASSPLLSTGELFF.

Regarding this clonotype: This clone may be a read error of a much larger clone one base away. CDR3 DNA sequence: TGTGCCAGCAGCCCCCCGTGGGGCACAGATACGCAGTATTTT. Encoded protein: CASSPPWGTDTQYF. The V gene is TRBV11-2, the J gene TRBJ2-3; no clear D gene. Germline V gene lookup returns CDR1 SGHAT and CDR2 FQNNGV. V lost 5 bases and J lost 1, with 10 bases in between. This CDR3 has 14 residues.

The chain carries TRBV20-1 and TRBJ2-3; TRBD1 might be the D (6 bases). CDR1 is DFQATT, CDR2 SNEGSKA, per germline (reference sequence). The V end lost 1 base, the J end lost 2 bases, and 16 bases lay between the germline ends. This CDR3 region has 16 residues. The chain's CDR3 is CSARAPRGTNTDTQYF. Here the CDR3 DNA reads TGCAGTGCTAGAGCTCCAAGGGGGACAAACACAGATACGCAGTATTTT.

The V and J genes are TRBV20-1 and TRBJ2-1; D might be TRBD2 (7 bases). Trimming stripped 3 bases from V and 7 bases from J, with 22 bases between. The CDR3 loop spans 16 amino acids. Germline CDR1 is DFQATT and CDR2 is SNEGSKA (reference sequence). In DNA form, the CDR3 reads TGCAGTGCTAGTCAAGGGGGAGGGCCGAATGGGAATGAGCAGTTCTTC. This codes for CSASQGGGPNGNEQFF.

Only a few counts were recorded for this clonotype. This sequence joins TRBV10-3 and TRBJ1-2; a weak D match, TRBD1 (6 bases). V lost 6 bases, J lost 3 bases, and 11 bases lay in between. Germline V gene sequence: CDR1 ENHRY, CDR2 SYGVKD. CDR3 length equals 13 residues. DNA for the CDR3: TGTGCCATCAGGGGAACAGGGCACTATGGCTACACCTTC. As protein: CAIRGTGHYGYTF.

This clonotype was counted a few times. The V and J genes are TRBV12-3 or TRBV12-4 and TRBJ1-1; the match to TRBD1 covers 7 bases. V was clipped by 4 bases and J by 2 bases; unmatched bases: 16. The CDR3 sequence is 18 residues long. The DNA for the CDR3 is TGTGCCAGCAGTTCTTGGACAGGCAGGTTGGAGAGAAACACTGAAGCTTTCTTT. This gives the protein CASSSWTGRLERNTEAFF.

The chain employs TRBV9 and TRBJ1-4; 7 bases line up with TRBD1. Germline CDR1 and CDR2: SGDLS and YYNGEE. Unmatched junction bases numbered 6, after V lost 4 bases and J lost 0 bases. CDR3 length equals 16 residues. The DNA of the CDR3 is TGTGCCAGCAGCCCTCAGGGGGGGACAACTAATGAAAAACTGTTTTTT. This codes for CASSPQGGTTNEKLFF. The entire variable domain, with the rest obtained from reference TRBV9 and TRBJ1-4, is as follows: DSGVTQTPKHLITATGQRVTLRCSPRSGDLSVYWYQQSLDQGLQFLIQYYNGEERAKGNILERFSAQQFPDLHSELNLSSLELGDSALYFCASSPQGGTTNEKLFFGSGTQLSVL.

This clonotype was seen more than once but under ten times. The V and J genes are TRBV7-9 and TRBJ1-1, with a possible D match to TRBD1 (5 bases). The CDR3 loop spans 14 amino acids. Germline loops: CDR1 SEHNR, CDR2 FQNEAQ (reference sequence). V lost 1 base and J 3 bases, leaving 9 bases between the germline ends. The CDR3 coding sequence is TGTGCCAGCAGCTTAGACCCGGGGCACACTGAAGCTTTCTTT. Its protein product is CASSLDPGHTEAFF.

The rearrangement uses TRBV28 and TRBJ2-7; TRBD2 matches at 12 bases. This CDR3 is built from 17 residues. Germline V gives CDR1 MDHEN, CDR2 SYDVKM. V lost 3 bases to trimming and J lost 1 base; unmatched junction nucleotides: 7. CDR3 region: CASSLTSGGSLSYEQYF. CDR3 sequence (DNA): TGTGCCAGCAGTTTGACTAGCGGGGGTTCCTTATCCTACGAGCAGTACTTC.

This clonotype was detected ten times or more. The chain is built from TRBV7-2 and TRBJ2-5; weak D call: TRBD1 (6 bases). The CDR3 covers 15 residues. Trimming left V 4 bases short and J 1 base short, with 13 bases between. Germline assignment: CDR1 SGHTA and CDR2 FQGNSA. In nucleotides, the CDR3 is TGTGCCAGCAGCTGGTTCACAGGGACCCAAGAGACCCAGTACTTC. Amino acid sequence: CASSWFTGTQETQYF.

This clonotype was counted only a few times. The gene calls are TRBV5-4 and TRBJ2-3; possible D gene TRBD2, 6 bases. Germline CDR1 is SGHNT and CDR2 is YYREEE (reference sequence). Trimming stripped 0 bases from V and 7 bases from J, with 15 bases between. CDR3 length: 15 residues. The CDR3 here is CASSLDSGWDYTQYF. CDR3 DNA sequence: TGTGCCAGCAGCTTGGACTCGGGTTGGGACTATACGCAGTATTTT.

This clonotype was recorded a few times. The V and J genes are TRBV7-2 and TRBJ2-3; D is perhaps TRBD1 (6 bases). The germline gives CDR1 SGHTA, CDR2 FQGNSA. The CDR3 length is 15 residues. The V gene lost 5 bases and the J gene lost 0 bases, with 12 bases spanning the gap. DNA of the CDR3: TGTGCCAGCAGCCCCGACAGGCGGAGCACAGATACGCAGTATTTT. Its translation: CASSPDRRSTDTQYF.

Details on this clonotype: At one of its ends the junction is not consistent with the germline gene, which may arise from a read error. The chain combines TRBV11-2 with TRBJ2-5; tentative D call: TRBD2 (6 bases). CDR1 SGHAT and CDR2 FQNNGV come from the germline V gene. CDR3 length: 13 residues. The CDR3, as DNA: TGTGCCAGCACTGTGGGGCGGGGAGATATCACGGACTTC. It translates to CASTVGRGDITDF.

This clonotype was seen more than once but under ten times. This chain connects TRBV14 to TRBJ2-1; weak D call: TRBD2 (6 bases). The germline V gene encodes CDR1 SGHDN and CDR2 FVKESK. Trimming took off 4 bases at V and 6 bases at J, with 13 bases between the two ends. CDR3 length: 14 residues. CDR3 protein: CASSPVGGGNEQFF. CDR3 coding DNA: TGTGCCAGCAGCCCGGTGGGGGGAGGCAATGAGCAGTTCTTC.

V and J are TRBV19 and TRBJ1-5, with D perhaps TRBD1 (6 bases). Germline CDR1 is LNHDA and CDR2 is SQIVND (reference sequence). This CDR3 region has 17 residues. Trimming pared 4 bases from V and 1 base from J, leaving 17 bases between. DNA of the CDR3: TGTGCCAGTAGTACCGTAAGGGGGGGCTGGAGCAATCAGCCCCAGCATTTT. As protein: CASSTVRGGWSNQPQHF.

The genes are TRBV12-3 or TRBV12-4 and TRBJ1-1; unclear D gene. The CDR3 runs to 15 residues. Trimming removed 4 bases from V and 1 base from J, with 13 bases in between. The CDR3 spells CASSSTRRANTEAFF. As DNA, the CDR3 is TGTGCCAGCAGTTCCACGCGGAGGGCGAACACTGAAGCTTTCTTT.

This clonotype has a count of ten or more. V gene TRBV7-2 combines with J gene TRBJ2-1; D perhaps matches TRBD2 (6 bases). Germline-derived CDR1 and CDR2 are SGHTA and FQGNSA. V was cut by 1 base and J by 5 bases, with 15 bases left in between. The CDR3 consists of 16 residues. CDR3 sequence reads: CASSLVFWDSNNEQFF. The CDR3 DNA reads as TGTGCCAGCAGCTTAGTCTTCTGGGACTCAAACAATGAGCAGTTCTTC.

This clonotype occurred a few times. The chain combines TRBV6-2 or TRBV6-3 with TRBJ2-1; the D is unclear. V lost 7 bases and J 8 bases, leaving 21 bases between the germline ends. This CDR3 comprises 15 residues. Germline loops: CDR1 MNHEY, CDR2 SVGEGT. This chain's CDR3 is CASTPREGLLDEQFF. As DNA, the CDR3 is TGTGCCAGCACCCCCCGAGAAGGGCTCTTGGATGAGCAGTTCTTC.